This T cell receptor (beta chain) was identified in a study of neurological immune-mediated disorders. The germline V gene encodes CDR1 ENHRY and CDR2 SYGVKD. V was pared by 3 bases and J by 0 bases, with 9 bases between. The CDR3 contains 15 residues. This clonotype has at least ten counts. Each TCR transcript was tagged with a 10-nucleotide random UMI during 5'RACE. A single record per CDR3 protein comes from TCRdb applying MiXCR to the 5' RACE reads. Of roughly 62,000 distinct CDR3 sequences in the sample, about an eighth were seen once. The study drew its healthy controls from blood bank volunteers in Maryland, USA.

The genes are TRBV10-3 and TRBJ1-5, with a weak D call TRBD1 (5 bases). Sequencing was done on a sample of PBMCs. The TCR was taken from a man aged 55 to 70 in good health. The CDR3 reads CAISDLGDSNQPQHF. As DNA, the CDR3 is TGTGCCATCAGTGATCTAGGGGATAGCAATCAGCCCCAGCATTTT.